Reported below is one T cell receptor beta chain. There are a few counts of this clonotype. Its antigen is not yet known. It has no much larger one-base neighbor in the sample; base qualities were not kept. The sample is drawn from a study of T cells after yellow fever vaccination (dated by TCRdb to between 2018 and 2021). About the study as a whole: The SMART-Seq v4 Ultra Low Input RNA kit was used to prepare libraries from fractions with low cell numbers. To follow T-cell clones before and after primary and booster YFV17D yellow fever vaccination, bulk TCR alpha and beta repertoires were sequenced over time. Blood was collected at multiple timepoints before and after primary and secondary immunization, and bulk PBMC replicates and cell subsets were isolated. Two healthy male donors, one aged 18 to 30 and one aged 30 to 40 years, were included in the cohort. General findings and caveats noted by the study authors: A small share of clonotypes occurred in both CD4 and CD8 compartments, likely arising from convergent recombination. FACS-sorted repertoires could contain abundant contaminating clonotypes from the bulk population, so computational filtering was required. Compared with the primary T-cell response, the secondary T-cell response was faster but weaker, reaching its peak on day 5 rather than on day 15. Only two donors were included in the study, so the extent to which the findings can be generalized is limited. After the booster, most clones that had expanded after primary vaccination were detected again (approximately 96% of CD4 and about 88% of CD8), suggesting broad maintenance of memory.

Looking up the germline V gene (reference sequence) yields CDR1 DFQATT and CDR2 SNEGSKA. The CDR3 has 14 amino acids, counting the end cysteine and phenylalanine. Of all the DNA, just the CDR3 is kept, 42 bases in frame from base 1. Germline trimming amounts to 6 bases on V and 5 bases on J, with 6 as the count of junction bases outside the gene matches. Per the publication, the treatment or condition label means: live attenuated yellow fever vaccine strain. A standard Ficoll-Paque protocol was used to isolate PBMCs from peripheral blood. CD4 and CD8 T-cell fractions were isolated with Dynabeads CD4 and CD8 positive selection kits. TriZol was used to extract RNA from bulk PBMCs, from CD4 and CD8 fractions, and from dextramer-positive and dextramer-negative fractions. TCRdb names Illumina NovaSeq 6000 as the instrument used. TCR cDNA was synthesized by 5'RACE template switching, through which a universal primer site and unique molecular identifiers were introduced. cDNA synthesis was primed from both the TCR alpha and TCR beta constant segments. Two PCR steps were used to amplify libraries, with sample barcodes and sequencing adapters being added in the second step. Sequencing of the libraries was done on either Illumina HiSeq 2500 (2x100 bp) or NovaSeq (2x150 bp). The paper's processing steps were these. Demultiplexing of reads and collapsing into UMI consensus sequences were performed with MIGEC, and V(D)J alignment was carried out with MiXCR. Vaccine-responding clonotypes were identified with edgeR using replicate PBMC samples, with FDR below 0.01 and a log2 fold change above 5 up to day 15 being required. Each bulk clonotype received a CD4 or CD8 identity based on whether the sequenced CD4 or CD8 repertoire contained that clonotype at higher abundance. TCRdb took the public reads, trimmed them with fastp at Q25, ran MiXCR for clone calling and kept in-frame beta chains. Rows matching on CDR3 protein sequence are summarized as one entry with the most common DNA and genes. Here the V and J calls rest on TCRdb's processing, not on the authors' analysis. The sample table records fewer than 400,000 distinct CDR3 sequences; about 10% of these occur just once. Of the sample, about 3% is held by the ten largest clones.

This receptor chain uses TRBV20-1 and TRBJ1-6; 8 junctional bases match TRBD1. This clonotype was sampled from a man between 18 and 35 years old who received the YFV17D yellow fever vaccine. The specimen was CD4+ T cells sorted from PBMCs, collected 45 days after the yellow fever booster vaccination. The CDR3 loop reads CSASTGGDNSPLHF. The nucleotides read TGCAGTGCCAGTACAGGGGGAGATAATTCACCCCTCCACTTT.